Given below is one T cell receptor beta chain in context. This record belongs to a study of blood T cell repertoires in COVID-19. Looking at the study overall: T cells, B-cell-depleted T cells, or PBMCs supplied cDNA or gDNA.

In Cohort 3, a recovered donor had either two negative PCRs, clearance, or symptom resolution. The CDR3 covers 17 residues. In germline, CDR1 is LNHDA, CDR2 SQIVND (reference sequence). Trimming cost V 3 bases and J 0 bases, with 17 bases left between them. TCRdb's copy holds only in-frame clones and misses some; the assay was immunoSEQ multiplex PCR. The top ten hold approximately 1.8% of the sample, which has 200,000 to 250,000 clones, roughly 80% seen once. V and J are TRBV19 and TRBJ1-2; no reliable D call. The TCR comes from a man aged 60 to 69 who had recovered from COVID-19. What was sequenced was PBMCs or T cells enriched from blood (not recorded which). The CDR3, as DNA: TGTGCCAGTAGTATCTTGAGGGATGGAGGCTCTAACTATGGCTACACCTTC. Protein sequence: CASSILRDGGSNYGYTF.